A single sample is the source of the 25 T cell receptor beta chains below, sequenced in a study of CD8+CD57+ T cells in acquired aplastic anemia. Template material for TCR beta VDJ and CDR3 profiling consisted of genomic DNA. In TCRdb, the reads were re-called with MiXCR into one record per CDR3 protein. The sample contains fewer than 250,000 distinct CDR3 sequences, approximately 50% of which appear only once. Previously, flow cytometry had revealed CD8+CD57+ cell expansion in the patients chosen for sequencing. Sequenced sample: sorted CD4+, CD8+, or CD8+CD57+ T cells (not recorded which) from PBMCs. The receptors derive from a human donor with aplastic anemia.

The chain has TRBV29-1 and TRBJ2-5; no reliable D call. The CDR3 runs to 14 residues. Germline loops: CDR1 SQVTM, CDR2 ANQGSEA. The V gene lost 1 base and the J gene lost 5 bases, with 14 bases spanning the gap. CDR3 protein: CSVEVDGGMETQYF. In nucleotides, the CDR3 is TGCAGCGTTGAAGTAGACGGTGGAATGGAGACCCAGTACTTC.

The CDR3 bases are TGTGCCACATTAGAGGTGAGGGAAGCTTTCTTT. Protein product: CATLEVREAFF. The chain couples TRBV19 to TRBJ1-1; D is uncertain. The length of the CDR3 is 11 residues. Trimming pared 10 bases from V and 8 bases from J, leaving 14 bases between. In germline, CDR1 is LNHDA, CDR2 SQIVND (reference sequence).

CDR3 in DNA: TGTGCCAGCGTACTAGCGGACACCGGGGAGCTGTTTTTT. This codes for CASVLADTGELFF. The chain joins TRBV19 to TRBJ2-2; TRBD2 matches at 8 bases. This CDR3 spans 13 amino acids. V was pared by 9 bases and J by 3 bases, with 3 bases of the junction left unmatched. Germline V gene sequence: CDR1 LNHDA, CDR2 SQIVND (reference sequence).

This clonotype was recorded many times. The CDR3 bases are TGCGCCAGCAGTTCGAGGAATTCACCCCTCCACTTT. Its translation: CASSSRNSPLHF. J is TRBJ1-6 and V is TRBV4-1; D gene ambiguous. The CDR3 spans 12 residues. V lost 6 bases to trimming and J lost 7 bases, with 7 bases between them. Germline CDR1 and CDR2: MGHRA and YSYEKL.

This chain links TRBV9 with TRBJ2-1, with TRBD2 matching 7 bases. Germline-derived CDR1 and CDR2 are SGDLS and YYNGEE. V lost 0 bases, J lost 4 bases, and 7 bases stayed unmatched. This CDR3 comprises 16 residues. Here the CDR3 reads CASSVDGGGGYNEQFF. CDR3 bases: TGTGCCAGCAGCGTAGACGGCGGGGGAGGTTACAATGAGCAGTTCTTC.

V gene TRBV20-1 combines with J gene TRBJ1-1, with 8 bases that match TRBD1. The J segment lost 1 base and the V segment lost 1 base, leaving 5 bases of the junction unmatched. The CDR3 contains 15 residues. Germline V gene data show CDR1 as DFQATT and CDR2 as SNEGSKA (reference sequence). In DNA form, the CDR3 reads TGCAGTGCTAGAGCTCCCGGACAGGGGAACACTGAAGCTTTCTTT. Its protein product is CSARAPGQGNTEAFF.

With respect to this clonotype: An end of the junction does not agree with germline; a read error may underlie this. CDR3 DNA sequence: TGTGCCAGCAGTTCCGACAGCTCTGGGGCCAGCGTCCTGACTTTC. Residues: CASSSDSSGASVLTF. The chain is built from TRBV2 and TRBJ2-6, with D tentatively TRBD1 (5 bases). There are 15 residues in the CDR3. CDR1 is SNHLY and CDR2 is FYNNEI in the germline V gene. The full variable domain, rest sourced from reference TRBV2 and TRBJ2-6, is EPEVTQTPSHQVTQMGQEVILRCVPISNHLYFYWYRQILGQKVEFLVSFYNNEISEKSEIFDDQFSVERPDGSNFTLKIRSTKLEDSAMYFCASSSDSSGASVLTFGAGSRLTVL.

This clonotype was picked up many times. The gene calls are TRBV20-1 and TRBJ2-2; D call uncertain. In germline, CDR1 is DFQATT, CDR2 SNEGSKA (reference sequence). V lost 1 base, J lost 0 bases, and 15 bases lay in between. The CDR3 is 17 amino acids. The CDR3 coding sequence is TGCAGTGCTAGAGGCCCCTCGGAGCGAACGAACACCGGGGAGCTGTTTTTT. Residues: CSARGPSERTNTGELFF.

This clonotype appeared once. The gene calls are TRBV7-7 and TRBJ1-3; no firm D call. Trimming pared 2 bases from V and 3 bases from J, leaving 8 bases between. The CDR3 is 14 residues long. Per the germline V gene, CDR1 is SSHAT and CDR2 is FNYEAQ (reference sequence). CDR3 bases: TGTGCCAGCAGCTTAAGCGTGGTTGGAAACACCATATATTTT. This gives the protein CASSLSVVGNTIYF.

The chain joins TRBV6-5 to TRBJ1-2; D gene ambiguous. This CDR3 has 15 residues. Trimming stripped 2 bases from V and 2 bases from J, with 12 bases between. CDR1 and CDR2 (germline): MNHEY, SVGAGI. The CDR3 coding sequence is TGTGCCAGCAGTTACAGGGCCCAGGAAAACTATGGCTACACCTTC. Translated: CASSYRAQENYGYTF.

Turning to this clonotype: A much larger clone differs from this one at a single base, so this may be a read error. This chain joins TRBV10-2 and TRBJ2-1; 10 nucleotides match TRBD2. Germline trimming cut 7 bases from V and 4 bases from J; bases unmatched to any gene: 10. CDR1 is WSHSY, CDR2 SAAADI, per germline. The CDR3 sequence is 16 residues long. The DNA of the CDR3 is TGCGCCAGCACCACCCCTAGCGGGAGAAGTTACAATGAGCAGTTCTTC. Its translation is CASTTPSGRSYNEQFF.

This rearrangement joins TRBV7-6 to TRBJ2-5; no clear D. The CDR3 has 14 residues. CDR1 is SGHVS and CDR2 is FNYEAQ in the germline V gene. V lost 5 bases and J lost 2, with 12 bases in between. CDR3 loop: CASSLTYRQETQYF. In DNA, the CDR3 is TGTGCCAGCAGCCTGACTTATAGGCAAGAGACCCAGTACTTC.

This clonotype showed up just a few times. The V call is TRBV20-1, the J call TRBJ2-7; tentative D call: TRBD1 (5 bases). The CDR3 is 13 residues long. V was trimmed by 7 bases and J by 3 bases, leaving 16 bases between them. Germline-derived CDR1 and CDR2 are DFQATT and SNEGSKA (reference sequence). The CDR3 DNA sequence: TGCAGTGGGGAAGGCAGGGATAACTACGAGCAGTACTTC. Its translation: CSGEGRDNYEQYF.

The sample holds a few counts of this clonotype. A read error may be the cause here, since a much bigger clone is one base away. The chain is built from TRBV7-6 and TRBJ2-7; D unclear. Germline loops: CDR1 SGHVS, CDR2 FNYEAQ. The length of the CDR3 is 14 residues. The CDR3 DNA is TGTGCCAGCAGTCTCGCCTTCGGGCGGTACGTGCAGTACTTC. As protein: CASSLAFGRYVQYF.

A word on this clonotype: Since a much larger clone is just one base distant, this may be a read error. The chain has TRBV6-5 and TRBJ2-3, with D possibly TRBD2 on 5 matching bases. The V gene's germline CDR1 is MNHEY and CDR2 SVGAGI. This CDR3 spans 14 amino acids. CDR3 nucleotides: TGTGCCAGCAGCAGAGGCGGGCTCACAGATACGCGGTATTTT. This encodes CASSRGGLTDTRYF.

The genes are TRBV11-2 and TRBJ2-2; TRBD1 agrees at 7 bases. V lost 2 bases and J lost 4; bases outside the gene matches: 7. The CDR3 has 16 residues. The germline CDR1 and CDR2 sequences are SGHAT and FQNNGV. Here the CDR3 reads CASSLIPGQSTGELFF. The CDR3 DNA sequence: TGTGCCAGCAGCTTAATACCGGGACAGAGCACCGGGGAGCTGTTTTTT.

This clonotype was observed at least ten times. The V and J genes are TRBV14 and TRBJ2-7; D unresolved. This CDR3 is 13 amino acids long. The V end was cut by 2 bases, the J end by 6 bases, with 11 bases between. Germline loops: CDR1 SGHDN, CDR2 FVKESK. CDR3 bases: TGTGCCAGCAGCCAAACTGGGCCGGGCGAGCAGTACTTC. Its translation is CASSQTGPGEQYF.

The V and J genes are TRBV5-6 and TRBJ2-1, with 7 nucleotides matching TRBD1. Unmatched junction bases numbered 3, after V lost 2 bases and J lost 1 base. CDR1 and CDR2 (germline): SGHDT, YYEEEE. The CDR3 is 15 amino acids. CDR3 nucleotides: TGTGCCAGCAGCTTTCGGACAGGTTCCTACAATGAGCAGTTCTTC. Residues: CASSFRTGSYNEQFF.

This clonotype was detected ten times or more. The V call is TRBV7-8, the J call TRBJ1-1; the match to TRBD1 covers 8 bases. The CDR3 length is 13 residues. The V segment lost 5 bases and the J segment 7 bases; nucleotides outside the gene matches: 6. Looked up from germline, CDR1 is SGHVS and CDR2 is FQNEAQ. CDR3 loop: CASSTRGLGEAFF. The CDR3 DNA follows: TGTGCCAGCAGCACCAGGGGGCTTGGTGAAGCTTTCTTT. The full variable domain, with the rest looked up from reference TRBV7-8 and TRBJ1-1, is GAGVSQSPRYKVAKRGQDVALRCDPISGHVSLFWYQQALGQGPEFLTYFQNEAQLDKSGLPSDRFFAERPEGSVSTLKIQRTQQEDSAVYLCASSTRGLGEAFFGQGTRLTVV.

The rearrangement joins TRBV7-8 to TRBJ2-5, with 10 bases that match TRBD2. Trimming cost V 5 bases and J 5 bases; bases outside gene matches: 11. CDR1 is SGHVS and CDR2 is FQNEAQ in the germline V gene. This CDR3 has 16 amino acids. CDR3 sequence (DNA): TGTGCCAGCAGCCCACCCGGACTAGCGGATTCGGAGACCCAGTACTTC. Its protein is CASSPPGLADSETQYF.

This clonotype was recorded many times. The chain has TRBV20-1 and TRBJ2-7; 12 bases fit TRBD2. Germline V CDR1 and CDR2: DFQATT, SNEGSKA (reference sequence). V was clipped by 1 base and J by 6 bases; unmatched bases: 7. This CDR3 comprises 15 residues. The CDR3 protein is CSARVKMTSGGEQYF. Here the CDR3 DNA reads TGCAGTGCTAGAGTTAAAATGACTAGCGGGGGCGAGCAGTACTTC.

This chain connects TRBV20-1 to TRBJ1-2; 7 nucleotides agree with TRBD1. V trimming: 5 bases; J trimming: 7 bases; junction bases outside the gene matches: 4. CDR1 is DFQATT and CDR2 is SNEGSKA in the germline V gene (reference sequence). The CDR3 is 11 amino acids. CDR3 protein: CSAGTAAGYTF. The CDR3 coding sequence is TGCAGTGCTGGGACAGCGGCTGGCTACACCTTC.

The genes are TRBV20-1 and TRBJ1-1; D is perhaps TRBD1 (5 bases). Germline loops: CDR1 DFQATT, CDR2 SNEGSKA (reference sequence). V dropped 6 bases and J dropped 4 bases, with 18 bases sitting between them. The length of the CDR3 is 14 residues. As DNA, the CDR3 is TGCAGTGCCCCGGGACTTCCAAAGGCCACTGAAGCTTTCTTT. Translating it yields CSAPGLPKATEAFF.

The DNA for the CDR3 is TGCAGTGCTACTGACAGGGAGAGGTACGAGCAGTACTTC. The encoded protein is CSATDRERYEQYF. The chain links TRBV20-1 to TRBJ2-7, with 7 nucleotides matching TRBD1. With V trimmed by 4 bases and J by 4 bases, 7 bases remained unmatched. Germline CDR1 reads DFQATT; CDR2 reads SNEGSKA (reference sequence). The CDR3 is 13 residues long.

This clonotype was observed once. The CDR3 here is CASSPGLEATEAFF. In DNA form, the CDR3 reads TGTGCCAGCAGCCCGGGACTAGAAGCGACTGAAGCTTTCTTT. This sequence joins TRBV6-4 and TRBJ1-1, with D perhaps matching TRBD1 (5 bases). Per the germline V gene, CDR1 is MRHNA and CDR2 is SNTAGT. V dropped 6 bases and J dropped 5 bases, with 16 bases sitting between them. The CDR3 runs 14 residues.